The rows below give T cell receptor beta chains drawn from one sample of a study of blood T cell repertoires in COVID-19. Clones were sequenced by immunoSEQ multiplex PCR, and TCRdb holds only the in-frame ones, with some missing. Of approximately 170,000 clones listed, 80% to 90% are singletons. Material for sequencing was peripheral blood. These receptor sequences come from a young man with active or convalescent COVID-19. CDR3s include the opening cysteine and the closing phenylalanine or tryptophan. D genes are given only for firm matches. Rows give clone size only sometimes, using once, few, many, or a class for an expanded clone.

j_call d_call v_call clone_size cdr3_aa cdr3_nt
TRBJ2-3 TRBD1 TRBV7-3 . CASSPGGWTDTQYF TGTGCCAGCAGCCCAGGGGGCTGGACAGATACGCAGTATTTT
TRBJ1-2 . TRBV28 . CASSHMTGPMSGYTF TGTGCCAGCAGTCATATGACAGGCCCTATGTCTGGCTACACCTTC
TRBJ2-4 TRBD2 TRBV11-3 once CASSLGVTSGGKNIQYF TGTGCCAGCAGCTTAGGGGTGACTAGCGGGGGGAAAAACATTCAGTACTTC
TRBJ2-1 TRBD1 TRBV10-3 . CAIRRTGGNNEQFF TGTGCCATCAGAAGGACAGGGGGCAATAATGAGCAGTTCTTC
TRBJ1-1 . TRBV19 once CASSMGGGISDRHTEAFF TGTGCCAGTAGTATGGGAGGGGGTATAAGTGACAGGCACACTGAAGCTTTCTTT
TRBJ2-7 TRBD1 TRBV10-2 . CASSEPGQGSYEQYF TGCGCCAGCAGCGAACCGGGACAGGGCTCCTACGAGCAGTACTTC
TRBJ1-1 . TRBV29-1 once CSVEGVSGALTNTEAFF TGCAGCGTTGAAGGAGTATCAGGGGCGCTCACGAACACTGAAGCTTTCTTT
TRBJ2-5 . TRBV5-1 . CASSLGLQGLETQYF TGCGCCAGCAGCTTGGGGCTGCAGGGTCTGGAGACCCAGTACTTC
TRBJ2-7 . TRBV14 . CASSQDRGYEQYF TGTGCCAGCAGCCAAGATCGAGGCTACGAGCAGTACTTC
TRBJ2-2 . TRBV6-5 . CASSYSAGITGELFF TGTGCCAGCAGTTACTCGGCGGGGATCACCGGGGAGCTGTTTTTT
TRBJ1-2 . TRBV19 once CASSIIGVGSDYGYTF TGTGCCAGTAGTATAATCGGGGTTGGGTCCGACTATGGCTACACCTTC
TRBJ2-3 . TRBV12-5 . CASGLENSDTQYF TGTGCTAGTGGTTTGGAAAACAGCGATACGCAGTATTTT
TRBJ1-2 . TRBV27 . CASSSDYGYTF TGTGCCAGCAGTTCGGACTATGGCTACACCTTC
TRBJ1-2 TRBD1 TRBV2 few CASIGTGSGYTF TGTGCCAGCATTGGGACAGGCTCAGGCTACACCTTC
TRBJ2-4 . TRBV19 . CASSTTGLAKNIQYF TGTGCCAGTAGTACGACAGGCCTAGCCAAAAACATTCAGTACTTC
TRBJ1-2 . TRBV12-3/TRBV12-4 . CASSVQVNYGYTF TGTGCCAGCAGCGTACAGGTCAACTATGGCTACACCTTC
TRBJ2-1 TRBD2 TRBV18 few CASAIGWTRNNEQFF TGTGCCAGCGCAATCGGTTGGACTAGAAACAATGAGCAGTTCTTC
TRBJ1-1 TRBD1 TRBV6-1 . CASILGTAMEAFF TGTGCCAGCATTTTAGGGACAGCGATGGAAGCTTTCTTT
TRBJ2-5 . TRBV7-9 . CASSPPGNFYQETQYF TGTGCCAGCAGTCCCCCCGGGAATTTCTACCAAGAGACCCAGTACTTC
TRBJ2-3 . TRBV6-5 once CASSRLIKDTQYF TGTGCCAGCAGCAGACTGATTAAAGATACGCAGTATTTT
TRBJ1-1 . TRBV5-1 . CASSFLGPRDGTEAFF TGCGCCAGCAGCTTTCTAGGCCCTCGCGATGGTACTGAAGCTTTCTTT
TRBJ1-1 TRBD1 TRBV9 . CASSAETRGTSEAFF TGTGCCAGCAGCGCGGAAACCAGGGGGACGAGTGAAGCTTTCTTT
TRBJ1-1 . TRBV11-2 . CASSLRGSAFF TGTGCCAGCAGCTTACGGGGTAGTGCTTTCTTT
TRBJ2-2 TRBD1 TRBV24-1 once CATSTPDRYTGELFF TGTGCCACCAGTACTCCGGACAGGTACACCGGGGAGCTGTTTTTT
TRBJ1-1 TRBD1 TRBV6-5 . CASQGATEAFF TGTGCCAGCCAGGGGGCCACTGAAGCTTTCTTT
TRBJ2-1 TRBD2 TRBV11-3 . CASSSPPNSGRIPYNEQFF TGTGCCAGCAGCTCGCCCCCCAATAGCGGGAGAATTCCCTACAATGAGCAGTTCTTC
TRBJ2-1 . TRBV13 . CASSLALAKGYNEQFF TGTGCCAGCAGCTTAGCTCTAGCAAAGGGCTACAATGAGCAGTTCTTC
TRBJ1-6 TRBD1 TRBV3-1/TRBV3-2 few CASSQGQGVSPLHF TGTGCCAGCAGCCAAGGACAGGGGGTTTCACCCCTCCACTTT
TRBJ1-1 TRBD1 TRBV29-1 . CSVRDREATEAFF TGCAGCGTGAGGGACAGGGAGGCGACTGAAGCTTTCTTT
TRBJ2-5 . TRBV20-1 . CSASSETQYF TGCAGTGCTAGCTCAGAGACCCAGTACTTC
TRBJ2-3 . TRBV19 many CASSIFGQVGTDTQYF TGTGCCAGTAGTATATTTGGGCAAGTGGGCACAGATACGCAGTATTTT
TRBJ2-7 . TRBV9 few CASSAGGSYEQYF TGTGCCAGCAGCGCAGGGGGGTCCTACGAGCAGTACTTC
TRBJ2-1 TRBD2 TRBV7-3 . CASSYSGRGYNEQFF TGTGCCAGCAGCTATAGCGGGAGGGGGTACAATGAGCAGTTCTTC
TRBJ1-2 TRBD1 TRBV27 . CASTLNGQANYGYTF TGTGCCAGCACTCTCAATGGACAGGCTAACTATGGCTACACCTTC
TRBJ2-7 TRBD2 TRBV11-3 once CASSRTGTSYEQYF TGTGCCAGCAGCCGTACAGGGACTAGCTACGAGCAGTACTTC
TRBJ2-1 . TRBV3-1/TRBV3-2 . CASSQAPRLGLYEQFF TGTGCCAGCAGCCAAGCGCCGAGACTAGGATTATATGAGCAGTTCTTC
TRBJ2-3 . TRBV5-1 . CASSLDGGDTQYF TGCGCCAGCAGCTTGGACGGGGGAGATACGCAGTATTTT
TRBJ2-1 . TRBV18 . CASSPTPGDVQFF TGTGCCAGCTCACCAACTCCGGGAGATGTTCAGTTCTTC